Given below is one TCR beta chain in context. The length of the CDR3 is 15 residues. The trim removed 5 bases at V and 3 bases at J, leaving 8 bases unmatched. CDR1 SGHTA and CDR2 FQGNSA come from the germline V gene. The data belong to a study of blood T cell repertoires in COVID-19. For the study at large: The origin of the acute and convalescent COVID-19 samples was the United States, Italy and Spain.

Original processing notes: Using reference gene primer amplification, nucleated cell counts were estimated. Data came from immunoSEQ multiplex PCR; TCRdb stores just in-frame clones and leaves some out. V, J and clone size reflect that table, while D and trimming were determined from the DNA. The sample records some 100,000 clones, over 80% being singletons. Sequencing used peripheral blood. This sequence joins TRBV7-2 and TRBJ2-7, with TRBD1 matching 9 bases. The clonotype originates from a woman in her 70s with active or convalescent COVID-19. The CDR3 DNA reads TGTGCCAGCAGCATTCGGACAGGGGATGTCTACGAGCAGTACTTC. Its translation: CASSIRTGDVYEQYF.